This entry describes one TCR beta chain. Unmatched junction bases numbered 6, after V lost 0 bases and J lost 4 bases. The CDR3 contains 15 residues. CDR1 LNHNV and CDR2 YYDKDF come from the germline V gene (reference sequence). The data originate from a study of blood T cell repertoires in COVID-19. Study-level information: Samples came from the United States, Italy and Spain, spanning acute and convalescent COVID-19.

In the authors' workflow: Cell counts per sample came from amplifying reference gene primers. Assay: immunoSEQ multiplex PCR; the TCRdb copy retains only in-frame clones and omits some. V, J and clone size reflect that table, while D and trimming were determined from the DNA. Of approximately 120,000 clones listed, roughly three quarters were seen once; the top ten hold 15% to 25%. The gene calls are TRBV15 and TRBJ2-7, with 7 nucleotides matching TRBD1. The TCR originated in a man aged 80 or over with acute or convalescent COVID-19. The sample consisted of peripheral blood. CDR3 coding DNA: TGTGCCACCAGCAGAGATCCCAGGGGGATTTACGAGCAGTACTTC. Amino acid sequence: CATSRDPRGIYEQYF. The full variable domain, rest sourced from reference TRBV15 and TRBJ2-7, is DAMVIQNPRYQVTQFGKPVTLSCSQTLNHNVMYWYQQKSSQAPKLLFHYYDKDFNNEADTPDNFQSRRPNTSFCFLDIRSPGLGDTAMYLCATSRDPRGIYEQYFGPGTRLTVT.